This T cell receptor (beta chain) was identified in a study of beta chain features in type 1 diabetes. Overall study findings and caveats: Here, the possible influence of HLA type (on TCRB rearrangement) remained unresolved. The naive, central memory and Treg TCRB repertoires showed an apparent similarity that was greater among patients than among healthy donors.

Expressed TCRB transcripts got sequenced, as all isolated RNA was reverse transcribed. Profiled with immunoSEQ multiplex PCR; TCRdb holds only in-frame clones, not every one. The data contain 120,000 to 150,000 clones, under 60% of them singletons. V trimming: 6 bases; J trimming: 4 bases; junction bases outside the gene matches: 4. CDR3 size: 14 residues. Germline V gives CDR1 MDHEN, CDR2 SYDVKM. Concerning this clone itself: Its antigen is undetermined.

This TCR derives from a man aged 18 to 29 in good health. V is TRBV28 and J is TRBJ2-7, with 12 bases fitting TRBD2. The material sequenced was Tregs from blood. The CDR3 sequence: CASRPTSGGYEQYF. The CDR3 nucleotides read TGTGCCAGCAGACCAACTAGCGGGGGGTACGAGCAGTACTTC.